This TCR beta chain is from a study of T cells in Graves' hyperthyroidism and ophthalmopathy. Of note for this clonotype: Its target is unknown.

CDR1 and CDR2 (germline): SEHNR, FQNEAQ (reference sequence). The length of the CDR3 is 15 residues. V shed 6 bases, J shed 7 bases, and the junction held 7 bases outside the gene matches. Pregnant or lactating patients were excluded, as were those with uncontrolled infection or other autoimmune disease. Diagnoses used clinical symptoms, serum thyroxine and TRAb, thyroid ultrasound and orbital computed tomography. RNA transcripts were the template for amplifying TCR beta CDR3 regions. HTBI primers were employed in a first-round RT-PCR of the TCR CDR3. TCRdb passed the multiplex PCR reads through MiXCR, listing each CDR3 protein once. The sample consists of approximately 640,000 distinct CDR3 sequences, 45% of them appearing once. Overall study findings and caveats: Blood also held most thyroid clonotypes expanded beyond 0.001. The model identified upcoming ophthalmopathy a median around 6 months ahead of onset.

Sequenced sample: peripheral blood or thyroid tissue (not recorded which). This TCR was recovered from an adult man with Graves' disease, either hyperthyroidism or ophthalmopathy (not recorded which). The chain recombines TRBV7-9 with TRBJ1-6; TRBD1 matches 9 bases. For the CDR3, the DNA is TGTGCCAGCAGGCATACAGGACAGGGGAATTCACCCCTCCACTTT. It translates to CASRHTGQGNSPLHF.